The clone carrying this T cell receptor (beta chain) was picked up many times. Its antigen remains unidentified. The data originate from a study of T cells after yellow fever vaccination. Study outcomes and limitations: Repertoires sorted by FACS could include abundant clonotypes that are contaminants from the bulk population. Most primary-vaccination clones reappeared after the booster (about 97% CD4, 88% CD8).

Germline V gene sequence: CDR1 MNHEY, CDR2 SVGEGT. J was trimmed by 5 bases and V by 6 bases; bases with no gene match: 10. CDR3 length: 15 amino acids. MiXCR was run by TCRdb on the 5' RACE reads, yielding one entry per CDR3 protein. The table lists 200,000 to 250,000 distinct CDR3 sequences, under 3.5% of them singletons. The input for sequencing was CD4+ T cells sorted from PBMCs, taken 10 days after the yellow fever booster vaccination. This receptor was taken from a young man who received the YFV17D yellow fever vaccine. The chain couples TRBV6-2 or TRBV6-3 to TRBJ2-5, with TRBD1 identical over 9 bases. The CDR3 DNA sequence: TGTGCCAGCAGAACCGGGACAGGGTTGAGGGAGACCCAGTACTTC. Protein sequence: CASRTGTGLRETQYF.